A single sample is the source of the 22 T cell receptor beta chains below, sequenced in a study of T cell responses to AZD1222 COVID-19 vaccine (dated by TCRdb to 2020 to 2023). The sample's time point label is to be understood as: baseline before first vaccination. The library relied on the immunoSEQ multiplex PCR assay. This immuneACCESS table, as held by TCRdb, lists in-frame sequences with V and J called but not all clones. Of the missing ones, under half trace to an unresolved V gene in checked studies; the others have no known cause. The sample profile shows 170,000 or so clones; 90% of them were found once. The top ten clonotypes cover about 1.6% of the sample. The starting material was peripheral blood, obtained on day 0 of AZD1222 vaccination. The receptors here all came from an adult in good health.

This clone was seen a handful of times. This sequence joins TRBV27 and TRBJ2-3; 11 nucleotides line up with TRBD2. Looked up from germline, CDR1 is MNHEY and CDR2 is SMNVEV (reference sequence). V lost 2 bases to trimming and J lost 5 bases; unmatched junction nucleotides: 9. There are 17 residues in the CDR3. CDR3 nucleotide sequence: TGTGCCAGCAGTTTACGGATTCTAGCGGGGGGCGGAGATACGCAGTATTTT. Residues: CASSLRILAGGGDTQYF.

This chain links TRBV6-5 with TRBJ1-4; 7 bases map to TRBD1. The CDR3 covers 14 residues. Germline-derived CDR1 and CDR2 are MNHEY and SVGAGI. V gave up 11 bases and J gave up 3 bases; unmatched junction bases: 9. CDR3 amino acids: CAANPRGSNEKLFF. CDR3 in DNA: TGTGCCGCTAACCCCAGGGGGTCTAATGAAAAACTGTTTTTT.

This sequence joins TRBV5-1 and TRBJ1-1, with TRBD1 as a possible D gene (6 bases). This CDR3 is built from 14 residues. The germline gives CDR1 SGHRS, CDR2 YFSETQ. Trimming took 4 bases from V and 2 from J, leaving 12 bases between them. The CDR3 bases are TGCGCCAGCAGCGCGGGACATTCTAACACTGAAGCTTTCTTT. It translates to CASSAGHSNTEAFF.

This clone was recorded only once. The chain carries TRBV12-5 and TRBJ1-4, with a weak D call TRBD1 (5 bases). Germline CDR1 LGHNT, CDR2 FRNRAP. Trimming left V 3 bases short and J 8 bases short, with 19 bases between. The CDR3 totals 16 residues. The CDR3 bases are TGTGCTAGTGGTTTTGGGACTCACGTTGTGAAAGAAAAACTGTTTTTT. Amino acid sequence: CASGFGTHVVKEKLFF.

This clone was seen once. J is TRBJ1-2 and V is TRBV28, with 9 nucleotides matching TRBD1. The CDR3 covers 13 residues. Germline CDR1 reads MDHEN; CDR2 reads SYDVKM. After removal of 10 bases from V and 3 bases from J, the junction contained 6 bases not matched to a gene. Here the CDR3 DNA reads TGTGCCACCGGGACAGGGCTTTACTATGGCTACACCTTC. Translating it yields CATGTGLYYGYTF.

The chain has TRBV18 and TRBJ2-3, with TRBD2 as a possible D gene (6 bases). Germline V gene sequence: CDR1 KGHSH, CDR2 LQKENI. The CDR3 extends over 14 amino acids. V was trimmed by 3 bases and J by 2 bases, leaving 9 bases between them. The CDR3 DNA follows: TGTGCCAGCTCACCGGGGGGTACCACAGATACGCAGTATTTT. It specifies CASSPGGTTDTQYF. The entire variable domain, with the rest obtained from reference TRBV18 and TRBJ2-3, is as follows: NAGVMQNPRHLVRRRGQEARLRCSPMKGHSHVYWYRQLPEEGLKFMVYLQKENIIDESGMPKERFSAEFPKEGPSILRIQQVVRGDSAAYFCASSPGGTTDTQYFGPGTRLTVL.

The genes are TRBV2 and TRBJ1-6, with 11 positions matching TRBD1. The CDR3 is made up of 14 amino acids. The germline V gene has CDR1 SNHLY and CDR2 FYNNEI. Trimming took 9 bases from V and 7 from J; bases not matched to a gene: 5. CDR3 protein: CASRGTGGNSPLHF. DNA for the CDR3: TGTGCCAGTAGAGGGACAGGGGGAAATTCACCCCTCCACTTT.

The CDR3 bases are TGCAGTGCTAATCCCACTGAAGCTTTCTTT. Translating it yields CSANPTEAFF. The rearrangement uses TRBV20-1 and TRBJ1-1; D gene uncertain. Deletions cut 4 bases from V and 4 bases from J, with 4 bases between. Germline V gene lookup returns CDR1 DFQATT and CDR2 SNEGSKA (reference sequence). This CDR3 contains 10 residues.

This clone was observed once. J is TRBJ1-2 and V is TRBV10-3; D is unresolved. CDR1 is ENHRY and CDR2 is SYGVKD in the germline V gene. The V end was cut by 2 bases, the J end by 4 bases, with 11 bases between. The CDR3 extends over 14 amino acids. The DNA of the CDR3 is TGTGCCATCAGTGAGCTGCAGGATACCTATGGCTACACCTTC. It translates to CAISELQDTYGYTF.

This chain joins TRBV19 and TRBJ1-5; the D gene is possibly TRBD1 (6 bases). Trimming left V 7 bases short and J 2 bases short, with 21 bases between. CDR3 length equals 17 residues. The germline CDR1 and CDR2 sequences are LNHDA and SQIVND (reference sequence). CDR3 nucleotide sequence: TGTGCCAGTACGGGGGCGATTAGTCAGACTCGCAATCAGCCCCAGCATTTT. This gives the protein CASTGAISQTRNQPQHF.

The chain couples TRBV7-6 to TRBJ2-2; D may be TRBD1 or TRBD2 (7 bases each). Trimming left V 6 bases short and J 5 bases short, with 16 bases between. Germline V gene data show CDR1 as SGHVS and CDR2 as FNYEAQ. The CDR3 is made up of 15 amino acids. The CDR3 is CASSQGGLKTGELFF. CDR3 nucleotides: TGTGCCAGCAGTCAGGGGGGGCTGAAGACCGGGGAGCTGTTTTTT.

The chain couples TRBV3-1 (or the pseudogene TRBV3-2) to TRBJ1-1; D perhaps matches TRBD1 (5 bases). Trimming removed 0 bases at V and 1 base at J, with 9 bases between. Germline V gene lookup returns CDR1 LGHDT and CDR2 YNNKEL (reference sequence). The CDR3 contains 15 residues. The CDR3 coding sequence is TGTGCCAGCAGCCAAGAACGCGGGGGGAACACTGAAGCTTTCTTT. This encodes CASSQERGGNTEAFF.

The chain has TRBV6-5 and TRBJ1-6; D call uncertain. In germline, CDR1 is MNHEY, CDR2 SVGAGI. V lost 3 bases and J 4 bases, leaving 10 bases between the germline ends. The CDR3 is 15 amino acids. This CDR3 reads CASSYTGPYNSPLHF. CDR3 DNA: TGTGCCAGCAGTTATACCGGGCCTTATAATTCACCCCTCCACTTT.

V and J are TRBV5-5 and TRBJ1-2; D gene unclear. The length of the CDR3 is 13 residues. The germline CDR1 and CDR2 sequences are SGHKS and YYEKEE (reference sequence). Trimming took off 0 bases at V and 6 bases at J, with 9 bases between the two ends. The CDR3 DNA reads TGTGCCAGCAGCTTGGATGGAGGGAATGGCTACACCTTC. This gives the protein CASSLDGGNGYTF.

This clone was seen a single time. The V call is TRBV5-8, the J call TRBJ1-4; the D gene is possibly TRBD1 (5 bases). CDR1 SGHTS and CDR2 YDEGEE come from the germline V gene. V shed 4 bases and J shed 0 bases, with 16 bases lying between them. This CDR3 is built from 17 residues. CDR3 coding DNA: TGTGCCAGCAGCCCGGGGCTCCCAAGGGCAACTAATGAAAAACTGTTTTTT. The encoded protein is CASSPGLPRATNEKLFF.

The V gene is TRBV27, the J gene TRBJ2-7; no clear D gene. V lost 10 bases and J 7 bases, leaving 14 bases between the germline ends. The CDR3 length is 11 residues. Germline lookup yields CDR1 MNHEY and CDR2 SMNVEV (reference sequence). As DNA, the CDR3 is TGTGCCACCCCCCGCGATAGTGAGCAGTACTTC. It codes for CATPRDSEQYF.

The chain couples TRBV7-9 to TRBJ1-1, with TRBD1 as a possible D gene (5 bases). Trimming pared 3 bases from V and 0 bases from J, leaving 8 bases between. This CDR3 has 14 residues. Germline V gene lookup returns CDR1 SEHNR and CDR2 FQNEAQ (reference sequence). In nucleotides, the CDR3 is TGTGCCAGCAGCTTTACGGACATGAACACTGAAGCTTTCTTT. Encoded protein: CASSFTDMNTEAFF.

This rearrangement joins TRBV28 to TRBJ1-6; TRBD1 might be the D (6 bases). Trimming left V 5 bases short and J 4 bases short, with 12 bases between. Germline assignment: CDR1 MDHEN and CDR2 SYDVKM. This CDR3 spans 15 amino acids. CDR3 DNA sequence: TGTGCCAGCAGTCCCCGGGACACTTATAATTCACCCCTCCACTTT. Translating it yields CASSPRDTYNSPLHF.

The chain couples TRBV29-1 to TRBJ2-5; D call uncertain. V was trimmed by 5 bases and J by 5 bases, leaving 12 bases between them. The CDR3 contains 12 residues. Germline values: CDR1 SQVTM, CDR2 ANQGSEA. CDR3 coding DNA: TGCAGCGTTCTCCAAACAGCGGAGACCCAGTACTTC. Translation gives CSVLQTAETQYF. Together with reference TRBV29-1 and TRBJ2-5, the CDR3 gives the full variable domain: SAVISQKPSRDICQRGTSLTIQCQVDSQVTMMFWYRQQPGQSLTLIATANQGSEATYESGFVIDKFPISRPNLTFSTLTVSNMSPEDSSIYLCSVLQTAETQYFGPGTRLLVL.

The chain uses TRBV30 and TRBJ2-5, with D possibly being TRBD1 or TRBD2 (5 bases each). The CDR3 totals 13 residues. Between the trimmed V and J ends, which lost 2 bases and 4 bases, there was a span of 11 bases. Germline values: CDR1 GTSNPN, CDR2 SVGIG (reference sequence). The CDR3 here is CAWSWGLGETQYF. The CDR3 DNA reads as TGTGCCTGGAGTTGGGGGTTAGGAGAGACCCAGTACTTC.

This clone was found a few times. This chain links TRBV6-5 with TRBJ2-1; D tentatively reads TRBD1 or TRBD2 (5 bases each). The CDR3 has 15 amino acids. V gave up 6 bases and J gave up 0 bases, with 12 bases separating them. Germline-derived CDR1 and CDR2 are MNHEY and SVGAGI. CDR3 residues: CASRKRGHSYNEQFF. For the CDR3, the DNA is TGTGCCAGCAGGAAACGGGGCCACTCCTACAATGAGCAGTTCTTC.

The rearrangement joins TRBV2 to TRBJ2-3; 7 positions match TRBD1. CDR3 size: 15 residues. Unmatched junction bases numbered 8, after V lost 5 bases and J lost 3 bases. Germline-derived CDR1 and CDR2 are SNHLY and FYNNEI. CDR3 DNA sequence: TGTGCCAGCAGTTACCGGGACAGAGAAACAGATACGCAGTATTTT. This gives the protein CASSYRDRETDTQYF. Looking up the rest from reference TRBV2 and TRBJ2-3 gives the full variable domain: EPEVTQTPSHQVTQMGQEVILRCVPISNHLYFYWYRQILGQKVEFLVSFYNNEISEKSEIFDDQFSVERPDGSNFTLKIRSTKLEDSAMYFCASSYRDRETDTQYFGPGTRLTVL.